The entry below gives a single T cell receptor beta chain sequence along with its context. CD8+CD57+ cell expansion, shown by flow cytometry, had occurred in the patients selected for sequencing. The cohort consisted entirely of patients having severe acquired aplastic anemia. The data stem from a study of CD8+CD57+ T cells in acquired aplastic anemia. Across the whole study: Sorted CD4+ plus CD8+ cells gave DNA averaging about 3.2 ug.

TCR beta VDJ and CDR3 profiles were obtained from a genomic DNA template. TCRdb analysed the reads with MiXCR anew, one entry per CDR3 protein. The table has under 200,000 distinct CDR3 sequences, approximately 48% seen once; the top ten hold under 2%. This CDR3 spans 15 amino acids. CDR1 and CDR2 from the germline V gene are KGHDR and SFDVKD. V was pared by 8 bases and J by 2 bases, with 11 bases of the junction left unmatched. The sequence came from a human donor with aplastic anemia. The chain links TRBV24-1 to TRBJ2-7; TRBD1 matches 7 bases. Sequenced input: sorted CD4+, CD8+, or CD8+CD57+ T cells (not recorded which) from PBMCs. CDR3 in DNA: TGTGCCACCAAGAGCAGTAGGGGGCCGACCTACGAGCAGTACTTC. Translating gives CATKSSRGPTYEQYF.